The T cell receptor beta chain described here comes from a study of shared clonotypes between healthy human individuals. Study background: Plates per donor: three CD4 naive, three CD4 memory, two CD8 naive, one CD8 memory. General study results and limits: Across subsets, estimated richness was generally greater for naive than for memory populations.

V shed 5 bases, J shed 3 bases, and the junction held 10 bases outside the gene matches. Germline CDR1 PRHDT, CDR2 FYEKMQ (reference sequence). This CDR3 has 16 amino acids. CD8 cells classed as naive were CD45RO-negative and positively selected for CCR7, excluding terminally differentiated effector memory CD45RA+ cells. With respect to this clone: The antigen remains unidentified.

Per the original data handling: Owing to the provision of junction-only sequences devoid of quality scores by immunoSEQ, filtering differed. Repertoires were generated with immunoSEQ multiplex PCR, while TCRdb's copy carries only in-frame clones and drops some. V, J and clone size derive from that table, while D and trimming were established from the DNA sequence. The sample has about 1,800,000 clones, about 95% seen once. The gene calls are TRBV13 and TRBJ1-3; 7 bases line up with TRBD1. The source of this sequence is a man between 18 and 29 years old in good health. The sample taken for sequencing was naive CD8+ T cells sorted from blood. CDR3 region: CASSLSLGQVGNTIYF. The CDR3 DNA reads as TGTGCCAGCAGCCTTTCCCTCGGACAGGTTGGAAACACCATATATTTT.